A selection of T cell receptor beta chains follows, all from one sample in a study of T-cell memory formation after mild COVID-19. TCRdb called the 5' RACE reads again in MiXCR, with one record for every CDR3 protein. The table lists some 120,000 distinct CDR3 sequences, about 5.9% of them singletons. Sequenced input: PBMCs or a T cell subset sorted from them (not recorded which). These receptors originate from an adult woman who had mild COVID-19 (a few samples of this study predate the infection). Cell type and time point are not known. Each CDR3 is given with its conserved first and last residue. The D gene is left open where the match is weak. Where a row states a size, it is once, few, many or the class of an expanded clone; other rows omit it.

J: TRBJ2-3; V: TRBV18; size: .; length: 16; D: TRBD2; DNA: TGTGCCAGCTCACCACTTATAGCGGGGAGCACAGATACGCAGTATTTT; CDR3: CASSPLIAGSTDTQYF
J: TRBJ2-2; V: TRBV19; size: few; length: 15; D: TRBD2; DNA: TGTGCCAGTATTGATCGCGGGAGGGCCACCGGGGAGCTGTTTTTT; CDR3: CASIDRGRATGELFF
J: TRBJ1-2; V: TRBV12-3/TRBV12-4; size: .; length: 14; D: .; DNA: TGTGCCAGCAGTCCACAGGGAATTGGCTATGGCTACACCTTC; CDR3: CASSPQGIGYGYTF
J: TRBJ2-7; V: TRBV12-3/TRBV12-4; size: many; length: 14; D: .; DNA: TGTGCCAGCAGTTTAGAAGGGGGAACCCACGAGCAGTACTTC; CDR3: CASSLEGGTHEQYF
J: TRBJ1-3; V: TRBV12-3/TRBV12-4; size: many; length: 16; D: .; DNA: TGTGCCAGCACTACCCTCCAGATATCAGTCGGAAACACCATATATTTT; CDR3: CASTTLQISVGNTIYF
J: TRBJ2-5; V: TRBV18; size: few; length: 14; D: TRBD1; DNA: TGTGCCAGCTCACCACAGACAGGGCAAGAGACCCAGTACTTC; CDR3: CASSPQTGQETQYF
J: TRBJ2-3; V: TRBV5-4; size: few; length: 15; D: .; DNA: TGTGCCAGCAGCTTGGAACAGACTAGCACAGATACGCAGTATTTT; CDR3: CASSLEQTSTDTQYF
J: TRBJ2-3; V: TRBV18; size: .; length: 16; D: TRBD2; DNA: TGTGCCAGCTCACCACGGCTAGCGGGATCCGCAGATACGCAGTATTTT; CDR3: CASSPRLAGSADTQYF
J: TRBJ1-2; V: TRBV28; size: .; length: 16; D: .; DNA: TGTGCCAGCAGCCCCGAGGGCGGCCGGCGGTTGGGTGGCTACACCTTC; CDR3: CASSPEGGRRLGGYTF
J: TRBJ2-1; V: TRBV7-2; size: many; length: 18; D: TRBD2; DNA: TGTGCCAGCAGCTTAGGATTGGGGGCGGGAGGGCCCTACAATGAGCAGTTCTTC; CDR3: CASSLGLGAGGPYNEQFF
J: TRBJ2-5; V: TRBV25-1; size: .; length: 17; D: TRBD2; DNA: TGTGCCAGCACCTCAGAGACTAGCGGAAAGAGAGGGGAGACCCAGTACTTC; CDR3: CASTSETSGKRGETQYF
J: TRBJ2-2; V: TRBV5-5; size: .; length: 15; D: .; DNA: TGTGCCAGCAGCTTGGGAGGGGAATTCACCGGGGAGCTGTTTTTT; CDR3: CASSLGGEFTGELFF
J: TRBJ2-7; V: TRBV5-5; size: few; length: 17; D: TRBD1; DNA: TGTGCCAGCAGCTCACGCTTCACCGGGACAGTCTCCTACGAGCAGTACTTC; CDR3: CASSSRFTGTVSYEQYF
J: TRBJ1-2; V: TRBV12-3/TRBV12-4; size: .; length: 13; D: .; DNA: TGTGACAGCAGTTTCGAGGACTACTATGGCTACACCTTC; CDR3: CDSSFEDYYGYTF
J: TRBJ2-1; V: TRBV29-1; size: .; length: 12; D: .; DNA: TGCAGCGTTGGGGCCAGTTACAATGAGCAGTTCTTC; CDR3: CSVGASYNEQFF
J: TRBJ1-4; V: TRBV4-1; size: many; length: 14; D: .; DNA: TGCGCCAGCAGCCAAGCACCAACTAATGAAAAACTGTTTTTT; CDR3: CASSQAPTNEKLFF
J: TRBJ2-2; V: TRBV11-2; size: .; length: 20; D: TRBD2; DNA: TGTGCCAGCAGAATAGTACCTCCAGCGGGGGGTATCGCGAACACCGGGGAGCTGTTTTTT; CDR3: CASRIVPPAGGIANTGELFF
J: TRBJ2-5; V: TRBV2; size: few; length: 11; D: .; DNA: TGTGCCAGCAGTGTAAAAGAGACCCAGTACTTC; CDR3: CASSVKETQYF
J: TRBJ2-1; V: TRBV27; size: few; length: 14; D: .; DNA: TGTGCCAGCATGGGGGGACTGGTCTACAATGAGCAGTTCTTC; CDR3: CASMGGLVYNEQFF
J: TRBJ2-5; V: TRBV6-5; size: few; length: 13; D: .; DNA: TGTGCCAGTCGCCCAGGGGACCGGGAGACCCAGTACTTC; CDR3: CASRPGDRETQYF
J: TRBJ2-5; V: TRBV2; size: many; length: 12; D: TRBD1; DNA: TGTGCCAGCAGTTCAGGGGGCCAGACCCAGTACTTC; CDR3: CASSSGGQTQYF
J: TRBJ2-2; V: TRBV7-9; size: few; length: 15; D: .; DNA: TGTGCCAGCAGCTTCTTGGCCAAAAGCACCGGGGAGCTGTTTTTT; CDR3: CASSFLAKSTGELFF
J: TRBJ2-1; V: TRBV11-2; size: .; length: 15; D: TRBD2; DNA: TGTGCCAGCAGCATCCGACTAGCGGGGGGGAATGAGCAGTTCTTC; CDR3: CASSIRLAGGNEQFF
J: TRBJ2-7; V: TRBV7-2; size: few; length: 14; D: TRBD2; DNA: TGTGCCAGCAGGAAAGGGACTACTGCCTACGAGCAGTACTTC; CDR3: CASRKGTTAYEQYF
J: TRBJ2-5; V: TRBV25-1; size: .; length: 14; D: .; DNA: TGTGCCAGCAGCTCCAGTAAGATCTGGGAGACCCAGTACTTC; CDR3: CASSSSKIWETQYF
J: TRBJ2-2; V: TRBV6-2/TRBV6-3; size: many; length: 12; D: .; DNA: TGTGCCAGCGGACAGCCCACCGGGGAGCTGTTTTTT; CDR3: CASGQPTGELFF
J: TRBJ2-7; V: TRBV12-3/TRBV12-4; size: .; length: 15; D: .; DNA: TGTGCCAGCAGTTTAGCCACCCCTAGATACTACGAGCAGTACTTC; CDR3: CASSLATPRYYEQYF